Each of the 28 T cell receptor beta chains below was sequenced from the same sample in a study of blood T cell repertoires in COVID-19. Method: immunoSEQ multiplex PCR; TCRdb's copy keeps in-frame clones and lacks some. The sample records around 200,000 clones, around 84% being singletons. Sequencing input: peripheral blood. Receptors were obtained from an older woman with COVID-19, enrolled during active disease.

V and J are TRBV5-1 and TRBJ1-4, with TRBD1 identical over 7 bases. The CDR3 extends over 16 amino acids. Looked up from germline, CDR1 is SGHRS and CDR2 is YFSETQ. Germline trimming cut 1 base from V and 4 bases from J; bases unmatched to any gene: 7. The CDR3 sequence is CASSLRGGQGNEKLFF. CDR3 DNA: TGCGCCAGCAGCTTGAGAGGGGGCCAAGGTAATGAAAAACTGTTTTTT.

The chain uses TRBV5-1 and TRBJ2-5, with 7 bases lining up with TRBD1. Germline V lookup: CDR1 SGHRS, CDR2 YFSETQ. V trimming: 0 bases; J trimming: 5 bases; junction bases outside the gene matches: 1. This CDR3 spans 13 amino acids. CDR3 sequence reads: CASSLARGETQYF. DNA of the CDR3: TGCGCCAGCAGCTTGGCCAGGGGGGAGACCCAGTACTTC.

This clone appeared a few times. The chain joins TRBV10-3 to TRBJ1-2, with 9 bases matching TRBD1. Germline V gives CDR1 ENHRY, CDR2 SYGVKD. V lost 8 bases to trimming and J lost 9 bases; unmatched junction nucleotides: 10. This CDR3 is 13 amino acids long. The CDR3 region is CAIRGRDRESYTF. The CDR3 bases are TGTGCCATCCGGGGGCGGGACAGGGAAAGCTACACCTTC.

This sequence joins TRBV19 and TRBJ2-1, with 13 bases that match TRBD2. Germline CDR1 and CDR2: LNHDA and SQIVND (reference sequence). Germline trimming cut 5 bases from V and 1 base from J; bases unmatched to any gene: 5. The CDR3 spans 17 residues. CDR3 sequence (DNA): TGTGCCAGTAGTTCCCGACTAGCGGGGGGATCCTACAATGAGCAGTTCTTC. This encodes CASSSRLAGGSYNEQFF.

The rearrangement links TRBV30 to TRBJ1-4; tentative D call: TRBD1 (5 bases). CDR3 length: 15 amino acids. Trimming took 0 bases from V and 7 from J, leaving 15 bases between them. CDR1 and CDR2 from the germline V gene are GTSNPN and SVGIG (reference sequence). In DNA, the CDR3 is TGTGCCTGGAGTGTACAGGCTATGCGCCTTGAAAAACTGTTTTTT. Its translation is CAWSVQAMRLEKLFF.

The V call is TRBV19, the J call TRBJ1-2; D is perhaps TRBD1 (6 bases). Germline V gives CDR1 LNHDA, CDR2 SQIVND (reference sequence). This CDR3 has 16 residues. V was cut by 4 bases and J by 4 bases, with 19 bases left in between. In DNA, the CDR3 is TGTGCCAGTAGTAGACGGCAGGGGCCCGATCTCTATGGCTACACCTTC. Amino acid sequence: CASSRRQGPDLYGYTF.

The chain couples TRBV5-6 to TRBJ2-7; 7 bases line up with TRBD2. CDR1 SGHDT and CDR2 YYEEEE come from the germline V gene. With V trimmed by 0 bases and J by 3 bases, 6 bases remained unmatched. This CDR3 region has 15 residues. CDR3 sequence (DNA): TGTGCCAGCAGCTTGGATACGGGAGGAATCTACGAGCAGTACTTC. This translates into CASSLDTGGIYEQYF.

The genes are TRBV6-5 and TRBJ2-3; weak D call: TRBD1 (7 bases). Looked up from germline, CDR1 is MNHEY and CDR2 is SVGAGI. Trimming left V 6 bases short and J 7 bases short, with 20 bases between. The CDR3 covers 15 residues. The CDR3 DNA is TGTGCCAGCAGGGCGGGACAGATCGGGAGCCATACGCAGTATTTT. Its protein is CASRAGQIGSHTQYF.

This clone was counted between two and nine times. The CDR3 DNA is TGTGCCAGTAGTAGGTGGGGGGGCAACAATGAGCAGTTCTTC. Translated, it gives CASSRWGGNNEQFF. V gene TRBV19 combines with J gene TRBJ2-1; possibly TRBD2 for D (7 bases). This CDR3 is 14 amino acids long. Per the germline V gene, CDR1 is LNHDA and CDR2 is SQIVND (reference sequence). The ends were cut back, 4 bases at V and 5 bases at J, with 12 bases in the middle.

The chain has TRBV6-5 and TRBJ2-1, with TRBD1 matching 8 bases. J was trimmed by 6 bases and V by 6 bases; bases with no gene match: 10. CDR1 is MNHEY and CDR2 is SVGAGI in the germline V gene. The CDR3 covers 15 residues. In DNA, the CDR3 is TGTGCCAGCAGAAAAGACAGGGGAGATGGCAATGAGCAGTTCTTC. Translating it yields CASRKDRGDGNEQFF.

The J gene is TRBJ2-3, the V gene TRBV6-2 or TRBV6-3; 10 nucleotides line up with TRBD2. CDR1 and CDR2 from the germline V gene are MNHEY and SVGEGT. The CDR3 spans 15 residues. Losses at the gene ends were 2 bases for V and 7 bases for J; bases not matched to a gene: 6. The CDR3, as DNA: TGTGCCAGCAGTTACCCCGGACTAGCGGACCATACGCAGTATTTT. This translates into CASSYPGLADHTQYF.

This chain connects TRBV28 to TRBJ1-5; the match to TRBD1 covers 9 bases. This CDR3 is 15 amino acids long. J gave up 4 bases and V 5 bases, and 6 bases lay outside the gene matches. Germline CDR1 reads MDHEN; CDR2 reads SYDVKM. The CDR3 loop is CASSIGTGMNQPQHF. CDR3 DNA: TGTGCCAGCAGTATCGGGACAGGGATGAATCAGCCCCAGCATTTT.

This clone came up once. The CDR3 loop reads CASRPTGQSNYGYTF. DNA of the CDR3: TGTGCCAGCAGACCCACTGGACAGTCGAACTATGGCTACACCTTC. The chain links TRBV3-1 (or the pseudogene TRBV3-2) to TRBJ1-2; TRBD1 is a possible D gene (6 bases). Germline CDR1 reads LGHDT; CDR2 reads YNNKEL (reference sequence). The CDR3 sequence is 15 residues long. Trimming pared 6 bases from V and 2 bases from J, leaving 16 bases between.

V is TRBV5-1 and J is TRBJ2-1; 9 bases line up with TRBD2. V was pared by 0 bases and J by 5 bases, with 0 bases of the junction left unmatched. The CDR3 has 14 amino acids. Germline values: CDR1 SGHRS, CDR2 YFSETQ. This CDR3 is CASSLASGNNEQFF. For the CDR3, the DNA is TGCGCCAGCAGCTTGGCTAGCGGGAACAATGAGCAGTTCTTC.

The chain employs TRBV6-5 and TRBJ2-7; D is perhaps TRBD2 (5 bases). The CDR3 length is 14 residues. The germline CDR1 and CDR2 sequences are MNHEY and SVGAGI. V lost 6 bases to trimming and J lost 5 bases, with 17 bases between them. This CDR3 reads CASRRAERSDEQYF. DNA of the CDR3: TGTGCCAGCAGGAGGGCGGAGCGCTCGGACGAGCAGTACTTC.

The chain joins TRBV3-1 (or the pseudogene TRBV3-2) to TRBJ2-7; a weak D match, TRBD1 (5 bases). Trimming took off 4 bases at V and 12 bases at J, with 13 bases between the two ends. The CDR3 extends over 11 amino acids. Germline V gene sequence: CDR1 LGHDT, CDR2 YNNKEL (reference sequence). The CDR3 nucleotides are TGTGCCAGCAGCCCCGGAACAGGACGGTACTTC. Protein product: CASSPGTGRYF.

The gene calls are TRBV5-4 and TRBJ2-7; D perhaps matches TRBD1 (5 bases). The CDR3 length is 15 residues. The V gene lost 4 bases and the J gene lost 1 base, with 15 bases spanning the gap. Germline assignment: CDR1 SGHNT and CDR2 YYREEE (reference sequence). The CDR3 region has the DNA TGTGCCAGCAGCAAGACTCGGCAGGGATCCTACGAGCAGTACTTC. This gives the protein CASSKTRQGSYEQYF.

This sequence joins TRBV14 and TRBJ1-2; D perhaps matches TRBD1 (5 bases). The V and J ends lost 4 bases and 6 bases respectively, with 15 bases between them. The CDR3 extends over 14 amino acids. From germline, CDR1 is SGHDN and CDR2 FVKESK. The CDR3 DNA follows: TGTGCCAGCAGCCCCCTAGGGTTGGACAATGGCTACACCTTC. It encodes CASSPLGLDNGYTF.

This sequence joins TRBV24-1 and TRBJ2-7; no definite D call. This CDR3 has 13 amino acids. The V end lost 0 bases, the J end lost 3 bases, and 5 bases lay between the germline ends. Germline CDR1 reads KGHDR; CDR2 reads SFDVKD. Here the CDR3 DNA reads TGTGCCACCAGTGATTTGCAGGTCTACGAGCAGTACGTC. This gives the protein CATSDLQVYEQYV.

The V and J genes are TRBV5-5 and TRBJ1-4; unclear D gene. Germline CDR1 SGHKS, CDR2 YYEKEE (reference sequence). Trimming cost V 4 bases and J 0 bases, with 16 bases left between them. The CDR3 has 17 amino acids. The chain's CDR3 is CASSPGSIYATNEKLFF. The CDR3 region has the DNA TGTGCCAGCAGCCCCGGGTCGATTTATGCAACTAATGAAAAACTGTTTTTT.

The chain has TRBV5-6 and TRBJ2-2; 8 bases line up with TRBD2. This CDR3 region has 17 residues. V lost 1 base to trimming and J lost 4 bases; unmatched junction nucleotides: 9. Germline-derived CDR1 and CDR2 are SGHDT and YYEEEE. The CDR3 nucleotides read TGTGCCAGCAGCTTGTTGAAAGCGGGAGTTGCCACCGGGGAGCTGTTTTTT. Protein: CASSLLKAGVATGELFF.

The chain joins TRBV5-1 to TRBJ2-3; a possible D gene is TRBD2 (5 bases). This CDR3 spans 16 amino acids. The V end was cut by 0 bases, the J end by 3 bases, with 14 bases between. CDR1 is SGHRS and CDR2 is YFSETQ in the germline V gene. In DNA, the CDR3 is TGCGCCAGCAGCTTGGCCCCCGGGGAAGGGACAGATACGCAGTATTTT. Translating gives CASSLAPGEGTDTQYF.

The rearrangement joins TRBV23-1 to TRBJ1-5; 9 bases agree with TRBD1. TRBV23-1 is assigned to the ORF class and has an uncertain function. The trim removed 8 bases at V and 1 base at J, leaving 9 bases unmatched. This CDR3 has 16 residues. The CDR3 loop reads CASSPQGAASNQPQHF. As DNA, the CDR3 is TGCGCCAGCTCTCCACAGGGGGCGGCAAGCAATCAGCCCCAGCATTTT.

In regard to this clone: This same CDR3 is encoded by further DNA sequences in the sample. V gene TRBV5-6 combines with J gene TRBJ1-2, with D tentatively TRBD1 (5 bases). The CDR3 has 13 residues. Germline V gene lookup returns CDR1 SGHDT and CDR2 YYEEEE. Trimming removed 2 bases at V and 3 bases at J, with 8 bases between. The DNA of the CDR3 is TGTGCCAGCAGCTTCCAGGGCCACTATGGCTACACCTTC. Translating gives CASSFQGHYGYTF.

V and J are TRBV5-6 and TRBJ1-4; TRBD1 might be the D (5 bases). This CDR3 has 17 amino acids. V was cut by 0 bases and J by 0 bases, with 12 bases left in between. Germline V lookup: CDR1 SGHDT, CDR2 YYEEEE. Here the CDR3 reads CASSLVGGSTTNEKLFF. DNA for the CDR3: TGTGCCAGCAGCTTGGTGGGGGGTTCTACAACTAATGAAAAACTGTTTTTT.

The V gene is TRBV28, the J gene TRBJ1-5; tentative D call: TRBD1 (6 bases). The germline V and J ends were trimmed by 3 bases and 6 bases, with 15 bases remaining between them. Germline CDR1 reads MDHEN; CDR2 reads SYDVKM. The CDR3 length is 15 residues. CDR3 DNA: TGTGCCAGCAGTTTCCCGGGGGGCTGGGGTCAGCCCCAGCATTTT. Protein sequence: CASSFPGGWGQPQHF.

The V gene is TRBV10-3, the J gene TRBJ1-4; the match to TRBD1 covers 7 bases. After removal of 10 bases from V and 8 bases from J, the junction contained 13 bases not matched to a gene. Per the germline V gene, CDR1 is ENHRY and CDR2 is SYGVKD. The CDR3 spans 14 residues. The CDR3 DNA follows: TGTGCCACCGCACAGGGGCGGGTCGGAGAAAAACTGTTTTTT. Protein: CATAQGRVGEKLFF.

The V and J genes are TRBV5-6 and TRBJ2-5; 14 nucleotides align to TRBD2. The ends lost 6 bases at V and 6 bases at J; junction bases unmatched: 10. The CDR3 is 16 amino acids. CDR1 and CDR2 (germline): SGHDT, YYEEEE. The CDR3 nucleotides are TGTGCCAGCACCGAGGGACTAGCGGGAGAGTTAAAGACCCAGTACTTC. This sequence encodes CASTEGLAGELKTQYF.